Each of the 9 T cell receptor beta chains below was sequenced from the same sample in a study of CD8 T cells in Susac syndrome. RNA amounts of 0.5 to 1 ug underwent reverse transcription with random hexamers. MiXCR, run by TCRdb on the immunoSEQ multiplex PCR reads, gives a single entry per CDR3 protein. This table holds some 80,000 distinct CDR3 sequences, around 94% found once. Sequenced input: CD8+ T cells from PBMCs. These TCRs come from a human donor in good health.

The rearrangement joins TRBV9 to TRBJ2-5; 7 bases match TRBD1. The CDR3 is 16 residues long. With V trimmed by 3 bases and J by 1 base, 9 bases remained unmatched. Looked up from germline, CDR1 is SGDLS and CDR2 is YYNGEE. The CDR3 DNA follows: TGTGCCAGCAGCGAAGTAGGGGGACAGCTCCAAGAGACCCAGTACTTC. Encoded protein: CASSEVGGQLQETQYF.

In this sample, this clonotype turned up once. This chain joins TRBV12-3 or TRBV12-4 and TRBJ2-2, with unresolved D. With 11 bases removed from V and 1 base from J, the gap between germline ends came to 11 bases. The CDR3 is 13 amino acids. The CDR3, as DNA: TGTGCCCGCCCCGAAGAGAACACCGGGGAGCTGTTTTTT. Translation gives CARPEENTGELFF.

The CDR3 bases are TGCGCCAGCAGCTTGAGCACCTCGGACAGGGGGTTGTACGAGCAGTACTTC. Residues: CASSLSTSDRGLYEQYF. J is TRBJ2-7 and V is TRBV5-1; 10 bases line up with TRBD1. V lost 1 base and J lost 4; bases outside the gene matches: 11. The germline V gene has CDR1 SGHRS and CDR2 YFSETQ. The CDR3 is made up of 17 amino acids.

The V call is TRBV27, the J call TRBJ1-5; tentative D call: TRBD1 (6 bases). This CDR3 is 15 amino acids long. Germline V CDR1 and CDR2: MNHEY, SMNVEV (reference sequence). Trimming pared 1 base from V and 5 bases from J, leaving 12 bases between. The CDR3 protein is CASSLWGARDQPQHF. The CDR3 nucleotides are TGTGCCAGCAGTTTATGGGGGGCCCGGGATCAGCCCCAGCATTTT.

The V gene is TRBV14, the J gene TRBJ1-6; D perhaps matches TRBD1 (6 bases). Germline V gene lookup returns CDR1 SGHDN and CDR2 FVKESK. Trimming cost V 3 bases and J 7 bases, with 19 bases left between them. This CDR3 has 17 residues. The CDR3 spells CASSQDFPRGENSPLHF. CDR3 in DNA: TGTGCCAGCAGCCAGGATTTCCCCAGGGGTGAGAATTCACCCCTCCACTTT.

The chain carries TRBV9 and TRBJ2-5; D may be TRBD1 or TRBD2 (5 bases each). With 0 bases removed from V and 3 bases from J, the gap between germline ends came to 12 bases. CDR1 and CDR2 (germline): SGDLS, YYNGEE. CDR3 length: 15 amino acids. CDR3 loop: CASSVASGTKETQYF. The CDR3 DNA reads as TGTGCCAGCAGCGTAGCGAGTGGGACCAAAGAGACCCAGTACTTC.

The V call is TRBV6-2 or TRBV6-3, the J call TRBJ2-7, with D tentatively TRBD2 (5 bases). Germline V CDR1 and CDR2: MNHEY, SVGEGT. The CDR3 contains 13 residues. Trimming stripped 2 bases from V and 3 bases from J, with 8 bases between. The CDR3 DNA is TGTGCCAGCAGTTACGGAGGTAACTACGAGCAGTACGTC. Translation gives CASSYGGNYEQYV.

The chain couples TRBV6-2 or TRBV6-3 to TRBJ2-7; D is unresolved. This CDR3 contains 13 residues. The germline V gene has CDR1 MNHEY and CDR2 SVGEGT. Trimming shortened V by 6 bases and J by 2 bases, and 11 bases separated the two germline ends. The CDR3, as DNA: TGTGCCAGCAGGACCGGGTTCCCCTACGAGCAGTACTTC. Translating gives CASRTGFPYEQYF.

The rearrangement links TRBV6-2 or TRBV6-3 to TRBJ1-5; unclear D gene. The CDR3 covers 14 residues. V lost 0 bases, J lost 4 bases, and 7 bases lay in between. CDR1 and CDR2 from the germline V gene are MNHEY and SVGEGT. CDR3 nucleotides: TGTGCCAGCAGTTACTCTTCGGGGAATCAGCCCCAGCATTTT. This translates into CASSYSSGNQPQHF.